This entry describes one T cell receptor (beta chain). This entry comes from a study of blood T cell repertoires in COVID-19. The wider study: From the United States, Italy and Spain came samples of acute and convalescent COVID-19.

The CDR3 consists of 12 residues. Germline V gene lookup returns CDR1 MNHEY and CDR2 SVGAGI. Germline trimming cut 7 bases from V and 6 bases from J; bases unmatched to any gene: 3. Clones were sequenced by immunoSEQ multiplex PCR, and TCRdb holds only the in-frame ones, with some missing. The repertoire holds 200,000 to 250,000 clones, with around nine tenths as singletons. The V and J genes are TRBV6-5 and TRBJ2-1; TRBD2 agrees at 7 bases. This TCR came from an older woman with acute or convalescent COVID-19. The sample consisted of peripheral blood. CDR3 loop: CASTRGVNEQFF. In DNA form, the CDR3 reads TGTGCCAGCACACGGGGGGTCAATGAGCAGTTCTTC.